This TCR beta chain comes out of a study of T-cell reconstitution after alpha-beta-depleted transplantation in children. As concerns this clonotype: Its cognate antigen is unknown.

The TCRbeta library was prepared with unique molecular identifiers. Each CDR3 protein is one row after TCRdb ran MiXCR on the PCR reads. The sample has around 450,000 distinct CDR3 sequences; 15% to 20% are singletons. Study-wide results and caveats: Expanded graft clones, several hundred of them, were reportedly the source of alpha-beta T cells about two months after transplant.

The V gene end was trimmed by 5 bases and the J gene end by 4 bases; junction bases not matched to a gene: 8. This CDR3 has 15 residues. The source was PBMCs, mostly from graft donor cells, collected 360 days after TCRalphabeta/CD19-depleted stem cell transplant. The TCR was taken from a boy under two years old who had a stem cell transplant for Wiskott-Aldrich syndrome, so the T cells may come from the graft donor. This chain joins TRBV12-3 or TRBV12-4 and TRBJ1-3; TRBD1 agrees at 7 bases. CDR3 DNA sequence: TGTGCCAGCAGTCTCGTTACAGGGGACGGAAACACCATATATTTT. The encoded protein is CASSLVTGDGNTIYF.